The clone carrying this T cell receptor (beta chain) occurred a few times. These data are taken from a study of blood T cell repertoires in COVID-19. At the level of the study: T cells, B-cell-depleted T cells, or PBMCs supplied cDNA or gDNA.

Only in-frame clones appear in the TCRdb table, and some are missing; sequencing was by immunoSEQ multiplex PCR. The table has fewer than 450,000 clones, about 90% seen once. This CDR3 has 12 amino acids. Per the germline V gene, CDR1 is SEHNR and CDR2 is FQNEAQ (reference sequence). V lost 8 bases to trimming and J lost 5 bases, with 10 bases between them. The sequencing input was PBMCs or T cells enriched from blood (not recorded which). The chain recombines TRBV7-9 with TRBJ2-1; no clear D. The receptor was derived from a man aged 18 to 35 who had recovered from COVID-19. CDR3 nucleotides: TGTGCCAGCGCGACTGTCAACAATGAGCAGTTCTTC. Its translation is CASATVNNEQFF.